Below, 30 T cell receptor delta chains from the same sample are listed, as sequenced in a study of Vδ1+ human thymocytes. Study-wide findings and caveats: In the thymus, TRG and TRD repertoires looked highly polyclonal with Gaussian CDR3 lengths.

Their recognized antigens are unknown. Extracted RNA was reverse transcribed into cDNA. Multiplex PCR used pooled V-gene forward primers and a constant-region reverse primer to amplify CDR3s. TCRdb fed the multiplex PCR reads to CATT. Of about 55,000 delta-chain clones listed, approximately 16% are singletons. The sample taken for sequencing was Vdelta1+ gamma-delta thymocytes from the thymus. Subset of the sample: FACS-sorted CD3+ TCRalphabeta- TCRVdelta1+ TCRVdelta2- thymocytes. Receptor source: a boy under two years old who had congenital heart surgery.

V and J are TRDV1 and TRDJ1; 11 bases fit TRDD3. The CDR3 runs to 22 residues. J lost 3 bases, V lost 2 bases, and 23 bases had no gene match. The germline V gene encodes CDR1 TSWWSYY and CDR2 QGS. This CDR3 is CALGESSYWGIRDPCRADKLIF. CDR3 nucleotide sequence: TGTGCTCTTGGGGAATCTTCGTACTGGGGGATAAGGGACCCCTGTCGAGCCGATAAACTCATCTTT.

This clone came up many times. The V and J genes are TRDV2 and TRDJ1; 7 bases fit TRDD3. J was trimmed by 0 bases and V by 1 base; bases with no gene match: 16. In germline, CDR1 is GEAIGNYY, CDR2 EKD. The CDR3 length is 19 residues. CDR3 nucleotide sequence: TGTGCCTGTGACACTCCCCGTTGGAGGGGGATCACCTACACCGATAAACTCATCTTT. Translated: CACDTPRWRGITYTDKLIF.

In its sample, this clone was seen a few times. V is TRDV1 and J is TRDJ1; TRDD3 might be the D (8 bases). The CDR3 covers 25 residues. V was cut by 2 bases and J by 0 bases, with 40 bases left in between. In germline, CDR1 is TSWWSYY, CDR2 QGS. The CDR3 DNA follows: TGTGCTCTTGGGGAATGGCCCTCTATTCCTACGTCGGAAGTAAGGGATACGGGAAACACCGATAAACTCATCTTT. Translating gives CALGEWPSIPTSEVRDTGNTDKLIF.

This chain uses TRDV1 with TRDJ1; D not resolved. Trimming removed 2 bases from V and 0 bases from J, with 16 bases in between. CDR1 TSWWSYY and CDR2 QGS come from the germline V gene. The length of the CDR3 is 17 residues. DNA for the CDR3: TGTGCTCTTGGGGAAGCTCGACCGGACTGTTACACCGATAAACTCATCTTT. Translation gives CALGEARPDCYTDKLIF.

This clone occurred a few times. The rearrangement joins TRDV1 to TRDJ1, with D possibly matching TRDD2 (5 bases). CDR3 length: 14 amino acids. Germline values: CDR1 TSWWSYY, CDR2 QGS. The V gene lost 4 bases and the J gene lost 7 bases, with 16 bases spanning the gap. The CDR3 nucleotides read TGTGCTCTTGGGGTTCCTTTCCTCGCGGGTAAACTCATCTTT. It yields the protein CALGVPFLAGKLIF.

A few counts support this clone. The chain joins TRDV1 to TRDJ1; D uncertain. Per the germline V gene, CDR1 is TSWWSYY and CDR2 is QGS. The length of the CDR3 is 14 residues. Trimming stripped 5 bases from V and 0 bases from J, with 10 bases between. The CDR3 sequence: CALGTHFDTDKLIF. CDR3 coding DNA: TGTGCTCTTGGGACCCATTTTGACACCGATAAACTCATCTTT.

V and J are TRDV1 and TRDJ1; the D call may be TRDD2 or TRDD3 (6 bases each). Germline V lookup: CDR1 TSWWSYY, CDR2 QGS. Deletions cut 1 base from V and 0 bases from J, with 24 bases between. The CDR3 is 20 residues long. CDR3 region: CALGERILLEGGDYTDKLIF. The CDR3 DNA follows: TGTGCTCTTGGGGAACGTATCCTACTGGAGGGTGGGGATTACACCGATAAACTCATCTTT.

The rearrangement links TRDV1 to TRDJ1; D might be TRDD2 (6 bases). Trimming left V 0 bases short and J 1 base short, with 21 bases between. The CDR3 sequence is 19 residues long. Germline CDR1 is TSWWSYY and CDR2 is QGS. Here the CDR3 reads CALGELGGDPFLVTDKLIF. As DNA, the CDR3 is TGTGCTCTTGGGGAACTAGGCGGCGACCCATTCCTAGTCACCGATAAACTCATCTTT.

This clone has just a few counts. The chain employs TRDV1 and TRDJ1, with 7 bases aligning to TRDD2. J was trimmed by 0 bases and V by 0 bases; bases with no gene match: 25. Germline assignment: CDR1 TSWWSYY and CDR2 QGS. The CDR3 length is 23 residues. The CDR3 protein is CALGELSLPPPVRGAAYTDKLIF. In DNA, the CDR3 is TGTGCTCTTGGGGAACTATCCCTTCCTCCTCCGGTCAGGGGGGCAGCGTACACCGATAAACTCATCTTT.

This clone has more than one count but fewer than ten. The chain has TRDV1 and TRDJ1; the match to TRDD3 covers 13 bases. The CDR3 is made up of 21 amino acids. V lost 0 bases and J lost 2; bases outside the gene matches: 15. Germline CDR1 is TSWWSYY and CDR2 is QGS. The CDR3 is CALGELYPELGDTSGTDKLIF. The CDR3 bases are TGTGCTCTTGGGGAACTATACCCAGAACTGGGGGATACGTCGGGGACCGATAAACTCATCTTT.

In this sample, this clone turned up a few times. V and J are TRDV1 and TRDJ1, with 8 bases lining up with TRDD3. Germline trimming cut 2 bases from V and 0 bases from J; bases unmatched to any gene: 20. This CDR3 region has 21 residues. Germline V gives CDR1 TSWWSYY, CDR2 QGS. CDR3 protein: CALGEEPQMCTGGSYTDKLIF. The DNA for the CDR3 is TGTGCTCTTGGGGAAGAGCCTCAAATGTGTACTGGGGGTTCGTACACCGATAAACTCATCTTT.

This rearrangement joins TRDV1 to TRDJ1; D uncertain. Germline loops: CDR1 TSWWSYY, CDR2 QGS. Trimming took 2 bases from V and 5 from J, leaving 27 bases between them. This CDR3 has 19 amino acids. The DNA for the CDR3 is TGTGCTCTTGGGGAAATCCGAATCCCTTTCCGGGCAGTCCGAGATAAACTCATCTTT. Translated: CALGEIRIPFRAVRDKLIF.

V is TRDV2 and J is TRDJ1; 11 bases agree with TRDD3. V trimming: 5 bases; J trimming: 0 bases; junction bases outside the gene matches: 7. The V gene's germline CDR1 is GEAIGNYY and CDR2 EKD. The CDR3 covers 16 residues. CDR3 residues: CACAGSGGYYTDKLIF. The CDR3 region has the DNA TGTGCCTGTGCCGGGTCTGGGGGATACTACACCGATAAACTCATCTTT.

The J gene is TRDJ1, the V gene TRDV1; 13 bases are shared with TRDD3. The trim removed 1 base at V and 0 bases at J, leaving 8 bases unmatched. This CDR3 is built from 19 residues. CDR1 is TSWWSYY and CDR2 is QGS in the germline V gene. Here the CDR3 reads CALGEQVTGGYVYTDKLIF. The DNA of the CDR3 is TGTGCTCTTGGGGAACAAGTTACTGGGGGATACGTGTACACCGATAAACTCATCTTT.

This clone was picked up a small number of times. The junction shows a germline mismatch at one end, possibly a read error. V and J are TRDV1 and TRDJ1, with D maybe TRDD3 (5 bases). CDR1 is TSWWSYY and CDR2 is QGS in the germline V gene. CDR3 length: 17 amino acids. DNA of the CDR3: TGTGCCCTTGGGGAACGGTCTTGGGCAACGTACACCGATAAACTCATCTTT. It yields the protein CALGERSWATYTDKLIF.

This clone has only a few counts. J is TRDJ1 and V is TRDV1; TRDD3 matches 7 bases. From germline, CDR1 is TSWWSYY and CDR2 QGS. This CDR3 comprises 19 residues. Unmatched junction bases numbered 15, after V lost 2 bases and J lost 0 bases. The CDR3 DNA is TGTGCTCTTGGGGAAGGGAGTGGCTTGGGGGAATTGTACACCGATAAACTCATCTTT. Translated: CALGEGSGLGELYTDKLIF.

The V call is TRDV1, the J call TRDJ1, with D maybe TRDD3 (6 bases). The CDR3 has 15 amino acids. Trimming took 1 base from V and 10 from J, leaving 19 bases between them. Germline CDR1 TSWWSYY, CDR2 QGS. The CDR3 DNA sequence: TGTGCTCTTGGGGAACGCGGCTGGGGTTCAACGCCACTCATCTTT. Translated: CALGERGWGSTPLIF.

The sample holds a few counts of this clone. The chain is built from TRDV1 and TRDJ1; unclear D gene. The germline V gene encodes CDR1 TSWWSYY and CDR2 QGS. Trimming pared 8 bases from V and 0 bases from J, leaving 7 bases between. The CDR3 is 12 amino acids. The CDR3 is CALCADTDKLIF. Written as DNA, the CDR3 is TGTGCTCTTTGTGCCGACACCGATAAACTCATCTTT.

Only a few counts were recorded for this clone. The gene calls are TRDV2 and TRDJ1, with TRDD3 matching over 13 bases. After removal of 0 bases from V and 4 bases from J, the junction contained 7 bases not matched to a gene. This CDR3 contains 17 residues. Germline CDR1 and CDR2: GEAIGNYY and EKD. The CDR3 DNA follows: TGTGCCTGTGACACCGGATGTACTGGGGGATACGGCGATAAACTCATCTTT. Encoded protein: CACDTGCTGGYGDKLIF.

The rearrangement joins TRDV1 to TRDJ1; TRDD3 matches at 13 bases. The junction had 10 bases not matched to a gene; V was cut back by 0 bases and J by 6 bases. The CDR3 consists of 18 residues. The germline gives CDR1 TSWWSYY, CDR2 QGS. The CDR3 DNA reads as TGTGCTCTTGGGGAACTGTCCCACAACTGGGGGATACGCTATAAACTCATCTTT. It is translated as CALGELSHNWGIRYKLIF.

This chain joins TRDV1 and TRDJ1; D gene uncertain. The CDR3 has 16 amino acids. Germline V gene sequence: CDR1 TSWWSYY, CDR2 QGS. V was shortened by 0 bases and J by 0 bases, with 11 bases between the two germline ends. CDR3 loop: CALGELACPYTDKLIF. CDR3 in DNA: TGTGCTCTTGGGGAACTAGCGTGTCCGTACACCGATAAACTCATCTTT.

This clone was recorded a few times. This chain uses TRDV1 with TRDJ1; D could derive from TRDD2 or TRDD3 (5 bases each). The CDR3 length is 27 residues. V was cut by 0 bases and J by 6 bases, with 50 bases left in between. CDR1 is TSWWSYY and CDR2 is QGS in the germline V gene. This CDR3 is CALGELGPTETIRDWWPYSRGANKLIF. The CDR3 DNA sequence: TGTGCTCTTGGGGAACTGGGCCCTACTGAGACTATAAGGGATTGGTGGCCGTACTCTCGAGGGGCGAATAAACTCATCTTT.

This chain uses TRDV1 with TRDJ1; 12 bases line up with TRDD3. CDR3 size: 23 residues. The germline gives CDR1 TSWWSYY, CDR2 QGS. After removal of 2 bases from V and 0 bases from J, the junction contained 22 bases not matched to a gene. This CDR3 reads CALGESWVQPSYWGIPHTDKLIF. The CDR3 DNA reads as TGTGCTCTTGGGGAAAGCTGGGTCCAGCCGTCGTACTGGGGGATACCCCACACCGATAAACTCATCTTT.

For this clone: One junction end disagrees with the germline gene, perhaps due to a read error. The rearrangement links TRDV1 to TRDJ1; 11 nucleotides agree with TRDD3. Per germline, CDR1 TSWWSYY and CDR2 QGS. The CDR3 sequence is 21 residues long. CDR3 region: CALREASYYWGIAPYADKLIF. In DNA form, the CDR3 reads TGTGCTCTTAGGGAAGCTTCCTACTACTGGGGGATAGCCCCGTACGCCGATAAACTCATCTTT.

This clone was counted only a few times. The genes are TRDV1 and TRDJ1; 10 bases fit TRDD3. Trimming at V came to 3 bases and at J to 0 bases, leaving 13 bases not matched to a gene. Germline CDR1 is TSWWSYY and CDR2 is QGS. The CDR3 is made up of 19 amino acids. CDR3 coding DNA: TGTGCTCTTGGGGATTTCCTACGAGAGACTGGGGGATACACCGATAAACTCATCTTT. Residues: CALGDFLRETGGYTDKLIF.

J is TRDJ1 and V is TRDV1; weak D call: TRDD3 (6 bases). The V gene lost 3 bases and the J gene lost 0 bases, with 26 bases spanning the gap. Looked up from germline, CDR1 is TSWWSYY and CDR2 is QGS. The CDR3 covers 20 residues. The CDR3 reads CALGDPLGRDSGGYTDKLIF. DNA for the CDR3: TGTGCTCTTGGGGACCCCCTTGGTCGAGATAGTGGGGGTTACACCGATAAACTCATCTTT.

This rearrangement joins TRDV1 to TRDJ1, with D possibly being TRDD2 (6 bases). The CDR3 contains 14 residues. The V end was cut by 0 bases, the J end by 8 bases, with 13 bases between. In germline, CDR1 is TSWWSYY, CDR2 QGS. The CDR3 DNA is TGTGCTCTTGGGGAACTCCCTCTCCTACTGAAACTCATCTTT. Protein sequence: CALGELPLLLKLIF.

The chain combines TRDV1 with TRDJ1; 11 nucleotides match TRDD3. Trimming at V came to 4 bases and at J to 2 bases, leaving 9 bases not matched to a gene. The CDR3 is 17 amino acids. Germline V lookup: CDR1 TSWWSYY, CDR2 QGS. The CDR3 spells CALGGMYWGIWTDKLIF. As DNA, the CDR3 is TGTGCTCTTGGGGGTATGTACTGGGGGATATGGACCGATAAACTCATCTTT.

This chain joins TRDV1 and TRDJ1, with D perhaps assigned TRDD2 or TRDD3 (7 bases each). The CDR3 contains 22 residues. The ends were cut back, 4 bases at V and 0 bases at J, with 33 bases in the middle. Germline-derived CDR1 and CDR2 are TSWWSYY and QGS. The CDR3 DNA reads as TGTGCTCTTGGGGGTCATGTCCTTCCTGTCTCACTGGGGTCCTCGTACACCGATAAACTCATCTTT. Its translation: CALGGHVLPVSLGSSYTDKLIF.

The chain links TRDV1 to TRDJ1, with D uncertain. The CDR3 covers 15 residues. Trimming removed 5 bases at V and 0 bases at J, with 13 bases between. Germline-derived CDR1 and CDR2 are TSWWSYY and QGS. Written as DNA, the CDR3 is TGTGCTCTTGGGATACTGACTTCGTACACCGATAAACTCATCTTT. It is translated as CALGILTSYTDKLIF.